These 5 T cell receptor beta chains share one sample of origin, sequenced in a study of beta chain features in type 1 diabetes. cDNA synthesis used the whole RNA isolate, giving expressed TCRB sequences. Sequencing used immunoSEQ multiplex PCR; TCRdb keeps in-frame clones, though not all of them. Here the sample spans around 400,000 clones, around an eighth being singletons. Sample: naive CD4+ T cells from blood. Receptor source: a young man in good health.

The V and J genes are TRBV6-1 and TRBJ2-3; D may be TRBD2 (6 bases). CDR3 size: 17 residues. V lost 2 bases, J lost 0 bases, and 15 bases lay in between. Germline CDR1 and CDR2: MNHNS and SASEGT. In DNA, the CDR3 is TGTGCCAGCAGTGAACAGCTAGCGACCTATAGCACAGATACGCAGTATTTT. This gives the protein CASSEQLATYSTDTQYF.

This clone was recorded a few times. The chain has TRBV6-5 and TRBJ2-7; TRBD1 is a possible D gene (6 bases). Germline-derived CDR1 and CDR2 are MNHEY and SVGAGI. Trimming took 7 bases from V and 7 from J, leaving 11 bases between them. The CDR3 has 11 amino acids. The CDR3: CASMQGREQYF. CDR3 nucleotides: TGTGCCAGCATGCAGGGGAGAGAGCAGTACTTC.

V usage is TRBV5-6 and J usage is TRBJ2-6; D unclear. The CDR3 is 15 amino acids. Trimming removed 0 bases from V and 2 bases from J, with 6 bases in between. From germline, CDR1 is SGHDT and CDR2 YYEEEE. The DNA for the CDR3 is TGTGCCAGCAGCTTGGTCGGTCCTGGGGCCAACGTCCTGACTTTC. It is translated as CASSLVGPGANVLTF.

This clone was counted a few times. The chain recombines TRBV10-3 with TRBJ2-3, with 8 positions matching TRBD1. Germline-derived CDR1 and CDR2 are ENHRY and SYGVKD. The V segment lost 6 bases and the J segment 3 bases; nucleotides outside the gene matches: 8. The CDR3 runs 15 residues. CDR3 region: CAIRDSGGPTDTQYF. In nucleotides, the CDR3 is TGTGCCATCAGGGACTCAGGGGGCCCAACAGATACGCAGTATTTT.

This clone was seen a handful of times. J is TRBJ2-5 and V is TRBV7-2, with TRBD2 as a possible D gene (6 bases). Between the trimmed V and J ends, which lost 3 bases and 5 bases, there was a span of 19 bases. Looked up from germline, CDR1 is SGHTA and CDR2 is FQGNSA. The CDR3 is 16 amino acids. CDR3 sequence reads: CASSFGGFGGRETQYF. CDR3 nucleotides: TGTGCCAGCAGCTTCGGAGGGTTCGGGGGTAGGGAGACCCAGTACTTC.